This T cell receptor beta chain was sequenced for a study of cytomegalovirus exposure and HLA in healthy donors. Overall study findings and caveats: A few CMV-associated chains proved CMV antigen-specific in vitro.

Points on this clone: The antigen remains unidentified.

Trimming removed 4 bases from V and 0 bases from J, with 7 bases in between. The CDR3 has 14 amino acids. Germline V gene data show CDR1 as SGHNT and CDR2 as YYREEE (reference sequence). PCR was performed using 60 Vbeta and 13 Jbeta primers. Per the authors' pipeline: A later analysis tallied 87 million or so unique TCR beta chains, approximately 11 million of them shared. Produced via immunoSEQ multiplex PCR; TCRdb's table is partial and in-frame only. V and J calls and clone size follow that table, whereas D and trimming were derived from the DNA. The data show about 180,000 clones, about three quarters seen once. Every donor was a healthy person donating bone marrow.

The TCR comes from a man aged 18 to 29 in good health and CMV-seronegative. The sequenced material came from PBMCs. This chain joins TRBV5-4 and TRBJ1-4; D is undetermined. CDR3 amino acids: CASSQSATNEKLFF. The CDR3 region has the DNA TGTGCCAGCAGCCAAAGCGCAACTAATGAAAAACTGTTTTTT.